These 20 T cell receptor beta chains were sequenced from one sample in a study of CD8+ T cells in alopecia areata. Pooled cutaneous lymph node cells were sorted using CD4, CD8alpha, NKG2D, NKG2ACE and other markers. As the sequencing template, cDNA was produced by extracting RNA and reverse transcribing it. Data came from immunoSEQ multiplex PCR; TCRdb stores just in-frame clones and leaves some out. This sample has approximately 280,000 clones, each found more than once. Sequencing input: CD4+ T cells sorted from a lymph node. All receptors come from a C3H/HeJ mouse with alopecia areata. For this mouse line, the MHC haplotype is H2-k.

This clone has a handful of counts. The gene names given are mouse names. The read gets to within 4 residues of the CDR3 end, and the germline J gene fills in the rest. The gene calls are TRBV14 and TRBJ2-4, with a tentative D call TRBD2 (6 bases). Germline V gives CDR1 SGHDT, CDR2 FRDEAV. CDR3 size: 12 residues. The part of the CDR3 DNA that was read is TGTGCCAGCAGTCTGGGGACGAAC. Translating it yields CASSLGTN. The CDR3, in full, reads CASSLGTNTLYF.

This clone was seen a few times. Here the gene names and germline are mouse. The read ends 4 residues before the CDR3 terminus; that terminus is restored from the germline J gene. The chain has TRBV1 and TRBJ2-2; D unclear. CDR3 size: 16 residues. Germline lookup yields CDR1 NSQYPW and CDR2 LRSPGD (reference sequence). The germline V and J ends were trimmed by 0 bases and 1 base, with 9 bases remaining between them. The CDR3 DNA, read in part, is TGCACCTGCAGTGCAGATCACGCAGTAAACACCGGG. It specifies CTCSADHAVNTG. From start to end, the CDR3 is CTCSADHAVNTGQLYF.

In this sample, this clone turned up many times. The gene names given are mouse names. The sequence runs out 4 residues before the end of the CDR3; the remainder is reconstructed from the germline J gene. The chain links TRBV14 to TRBJ1-2, with 7 bases that match TRBD1. V was pared by 4 bases and J by 4 bases, with 4 bases of the junction left unmatched. Germline V gene sequence: CDR1 SGHDT, CDR2 FRDEAV. CDR3 length: 13 amino acids. The DNA read from the CDR3 is TGTGCCAGCAGTCCGACAGGGTTCTCC. As protein: CASSPTGFS. In full, the CDR3 reads CASSPTGFSDYTF.

This clone was seen a handful of times. Gene names denote mouse genes. From the germline J gene comes the end of the CDR3, since the read stops 4 residues before it. This chain uses TRBV31 with TRBJ2-3; D may be TRBD1 (6 bases). Germline V gene sequence: CDR1 GKSSPN, CDR2 SITVG. This CDR3 is 15 amino acids long. Trimming removed 0 bases from V and 0 bases from J, with 10 bases in between. The sequenced part of the CDR3 DNA is TGTGCCTGGAGTCTAAGGGGGTTTAGTGCAGAA. Residues: CAWSLRGFSAE. In full, the CDR3 reads CAWSLRGFSAETLYF.

As for this clone: Mouse names are used for the genes. Coverage ceases 4 residues before the CDR3 finishes, and the germline J gene fills in the end. V usage is TRBV13-1 and J usage is TRBJ2-7; 7 bases fit TRBD1. Germline V gene lookup returns CDR1 NSHNY and CDR2 SYGAGN. The V gene end was trimmed by 7 bases and the J gene end by 0 bases; junction bases not matched to a gene: 4. The CDR3 runs 13 residues. The CDR3 protein is CASGDRNSYEQYF. CDR3 DNA, as far as it was read: TGTGCCAGCGGGGACAGAAACTCCTAT.

A remark on this clone: Gene and germline names: mouse. The read ends 4 residues before the CDR3 terminus; that terminus is restored from the germline J gene. The chain has TRBV3 and TRBJ2-1; 10 nucleotides line up with TRBD1. V shed 1 base, J shed 1 base, and the junction held 1 base outside the gene matches. Germline V gives CDR1 SNHLY, CDR2 FYNGKV (reference sequence). The CDR3 totals 16 residues. CDR3 sequence reads: CASSLEGQGNYAEQFF. The sequenced CDR3 bases are TGTGCCAGCAGCTTAGAGGGACAGGGGAACTATGCT. Filled out from reference TRBV3 and TRBJ2-1, the complete variable domain reads GPKVLQIPSHQIIDMGQMVTLNCDPVSNHLYFYWYKQILGQQMEFLVNFYNGKVMEKSKLFKDQFSVERPDGSYFTLKIQPTALEDSAVYFCASSLEGQGNYAEQFFGPGTRLTVL.

Notes on this clone: Here the gene names and germline are mouse. The sequenced fragment ends 4 residues before the CDR3 boundary, so the rest is inferred from the germline J gene. The sample holds other DNA sequences that translate to the same CDR3. The chain recombines TRBV13-2 with TRBJ2-4; 11 bases map to TRBD2. Unmatched junction bases numbered 1, after V lost 1 base and J lost 3 bases. CDR3 length equals 15 residues. Germline V lookup: CDR1 NNHNN, CDR2 SYGAGS (reference sequence). The CDR3 spells CASGDRLGGQNTLYF. The CDR3 DNA, read in part, is TGTGCCAGCGGTGATCGACTGGGGGGGCAAAAC.

A remark on this clone: Gene names and germline refer to mouse. Additional DNA sequences in this sample encode the identical CDR3. CDR3 amino acids: CASTQGLGVYEQYF. Incomplete CDR3 DNA: TGTGCCAGCACCCAGGGACTGGGGGTTTAT. The chain uses TRBV19 and TRBJ2-7; TRBD2 matches at 11 bases. The sequence runs out 4 residues before the end of the CDR3; the remainder is reconstructed from the germline J gene. The germline CDR1 and CDR2 sequences are FNHDT and SITEND (reference sequence). CDR3 size: 14 residues.

This clone was recorded a few times. Gene names are the mouse ones. Partial CDR3 DNA: TGTGCCAGCAGTATCCCTGGGGGGCCAGAA. The encoded protein is CASSIPGGPE. In full, the CDR3 reads CASSIPGGPETLYF. The chain couples TRBV19 to TRBJ2-3; 8 bases fit TRBD2. Read coverage stops 4 residues before the CDR3 terminus; the germline J gene supplies the remainder. The CDR3 extends over 14 amino acids. Germline V CDR1 and CDR2: FNHDT, SITEND (reference sequence). The junction had 3 bases not matched to a gene; V was cut back by 2 bases and J by 4 bases.

This clone has more than one count but fewer than ten. The gene names given are mouse names. The read stops 4 residues short of the end of the CDR3; the missing end is completed from the germline J gene. This CDR3 is also generated by other DNA sequences in the sample. The rearrangement uses TRBV31 and TRBJ2-5, with 7 bases lining up with TRBD2. Germline-derived CDR1 and CDR2 are GKSSPN and SITVG. The CDR3 totals 14 residues. The ends lost 0 bases at V and 0 bases at J; junction bases unmatched: 0. This chain's CDR3 is CAWSLGGNQDTQYF. The sequenced CDR3 bases are TGTGCCTGGAGTCTTGGGGGGAACCAAGAC.

This clone was counted a few times. Mouse gene names apply. The CDR3 loop is CAWSLGDRIYEQYF. Incomplete CDR3 DNA: TGTGCCTGGAGTCTAGGGGACAGAATCTAT. The chain employs TRBV31 and TRBJ2-7, with 7 bases identical to TRBD1. The CDR3 end falls 4 residues outside the read, so it is completed with the germline J gene. The trim removed 0 bases at V and 3 bases at J, leaving 5 bases unmatched. CDR1 is GKSSPN and CDR2 is SITVG in the germline V gene. CDR3 length: 14 amino acids.

Remarks on this clone: Mouse germline and gene names are used. The read falls 4 residues short of the CDR3 end, and the missing part is taken from the germline J gene. The chain employs TRBV5 and TRBJ2-4; the D gene is possibly TRBD2 (6 bases). CDR1 is LGHNA and CDR2 is YNLKQL in the germline V gene (reference sequence). CDR3 length equals 14 residues. The CDR3 bases that were read are TGTGCCAGCAGCCAGACTGGTTCTTTTAAC. Residues: CASSQTGSFN. The full CDR3 sequence reads CASSQTGSFNTLYF.

This clone was observed a handful of times. Gene names denote mouse genes. The missing CDR3 end, 4 residues past where the read stops, is filled in from the germline J gene. Other DNA sequences within the sample encode an identical CDR3. This chain uses TRBV5 with TRBJ2-7, with D possibly matching TRBD2 (7 bases). V lost 0 bases to trimming and J lost 0 bases, with 9 bases between them. The CDR3 consists of 15 residues. Germline values: CDR1 LGHNA, CDR2 YNLKQL (reference sequence). The CDR3 sequence is CASSQDWGLSYEQYF. CDR3 DNA, as far as it was read: TGTGCCAGCAGCCAAGACTGGGGGCTCTCCTAT.

Of note for this clone: Mouse gene names and germline throughout. This CDR3 is CASSDARVGNSDYTF. The covered CDR3 bases are TGTGCCAGCAGTGATGCACGGGTAGGGAACTCC. The V and J genes are TRBV13-1 and TRBJ1-2, with unresolved D. From the germline J gene comes the end of the CDR3, since the read stops 4 residues before it. The CDR3 runs to 15 residues. Germline CDR1 NSHNY, CDR2 SYGAGN. Trimming removed 0 bases from V and 2 bases from J, with 11 bases in between.

As for this clone: The genes are named according to mouse. The read terminates 4 residues ahead of where the CDR3 ends, so the germline J gene completes it. The V and J genes are TRBV19 and TRBJ2-7; TRBD2 agrees at 9 bases. CDR1 FNHDT and CDR2 SITEND come from the germline V gene (reference sequence). V gave up 2 bases and J gave up 0 bases; unmatched junction bases: 3. This CDR3 has 15 residues. Incomplete CDR3 DNA: TGTGCCAGCAGTATCTCTGGGGGGGTCTCCTAT. It encodes CASSISGGVSY. The entire CDR3 sequence reads CASSISGGVSYEQYF.

As regards this clone: Mouse gene names apply. The sequenced fragment ends 4 residues before the CDR3 boundary, so the rest is inferred from the germline J gene. Additional DNA sequences in this sample encode the identical CDR3. The rearrangement joins TRBV31 to TRBJ2-2; 10 bases are shared with TRBD2. V was clipped by 3 bases and J by 2 bases; unmatched bases: 3. The CDR3 runs to 15 residues. Germline V gene data show CDR1 as GKSSPN and CDR2 as SITVG. The covered CDR3 bases are TGTGCCTGGAGCAGGACTGGGGGTAACACCGGG. This encodes CAWSRTGGNTG. The whole CDR3 protein is CAWSRTGGNTGQLYF. The full variable domain, in which reference TRBV31 and TRBJ2-2 provide the parts outside the CDR3, is AQTIHQWPVAEIKAVGSPLSLGCTIKGKSSPNLYWYWQATGGTLQQLFYSITVGQVESVVQLNLSASRPKDDQFILSTEKLLLSHSGFYLCAWSRTGGNTGQLYFGEGSKLTVL.

With respect to this clone: The genes are named according to mouse. With the read ending 4 residues before the CDR3 end, the germline J gene is used to fill in that end. Other DNA variants within this sample encode the same CDR3. The chain links TRBV1 to TRBJ2-7; D perhaps matches TRBD1 (5 bases). Looked up from germline, CDR1 is NSQYPW and CDR2 is LRSPGD (reference sequence). Trimming left V 1 base short and J 0 bases short, with 7 bases between. CDR3 size: 14 residues. The chain's CDR3 is CTCSAGQSSYEQYF. The sequenced CDR3 bases are TGCACCTGCAGTGCAGGACAGAGCTCCTAT.

This clone was counted ten times or more. Gene names are mouse gene names. The read ends 4 residues before the CDR3 terminus; that terminus is restored from the germline J gene. At the DNA level, this CDR3 is encoded by other sequences in the same sample as well. The V call is TRBV17, the J call TRBJ2-2, with 7 positions matching TRBD1. The CDR3 is 14 residues long. Germline V gene data show CDR1 as MNHDT and CDR2 as YYDKIL. Trimming removed 8 bases from V and 1 base from J; junction bases left unmatched: 4. CDR3: CASSRDRNTGQLYF. The sequenced CDR3 bases are TGTGCTAGCTCCCGGGACAGAAACACCGGG.

About this clone itself: The germline and genes are mouse ones. The read ends 4 residues early relative to the CDR3; the germline J gene fills the gap. This rearrangement joins TRBV1 to TRBJ2-3; TRBD1 might be the D (6 bases). This CDR3 region has 15 residues. V shed 4 bases and J shed 0 bases, with 11 bases lying between them. Looked up from germline, CDR1 is NSQYPW and CDR2 is LRSPGD (reference sequence). The CDR3 sequence is CTCSVGQISAETLYF. CDR3 DNA (partial): TGCACCTGCAGTGTCGGACAGATTAGTGCAGAA.

This clone has a handful of counts. Gene names and germline match the mouse. The CDR3 goes on 3 residues after the read ends, and that part is filled in from the germline J gene. The chain recombines TRBV19 with TRBJ1-6; the match to TRBD1 covers 9 bases. TRBJ1-6 is an open reading frame whose function is uncertain. The CDR3 contains 18 residues. Trimming cost V 4 bases and J 0 bases; bases outside gene matches: 8. Germline-derived CDR1 and CDR2 are FNHDT and SITEND (reference sequence). CDR3: CASSPGTGPNSYNSPLYF. Partial CDR3 DNA: TGTGCCAGCAGTCCCGGGACAGGGCCCAATTCCTATAATTCGCCC.